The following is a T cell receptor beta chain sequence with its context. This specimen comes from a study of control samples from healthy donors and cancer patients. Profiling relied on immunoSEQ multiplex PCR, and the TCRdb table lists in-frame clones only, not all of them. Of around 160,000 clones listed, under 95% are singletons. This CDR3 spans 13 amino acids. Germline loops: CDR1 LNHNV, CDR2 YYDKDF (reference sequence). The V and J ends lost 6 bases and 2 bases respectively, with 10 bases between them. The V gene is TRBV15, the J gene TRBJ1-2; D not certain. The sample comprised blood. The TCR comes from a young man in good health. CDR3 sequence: CATSSDLNYGYTF. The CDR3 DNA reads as TGTGCCACCAGTTCCGACTTAAACTATGGCTACACCTTC.